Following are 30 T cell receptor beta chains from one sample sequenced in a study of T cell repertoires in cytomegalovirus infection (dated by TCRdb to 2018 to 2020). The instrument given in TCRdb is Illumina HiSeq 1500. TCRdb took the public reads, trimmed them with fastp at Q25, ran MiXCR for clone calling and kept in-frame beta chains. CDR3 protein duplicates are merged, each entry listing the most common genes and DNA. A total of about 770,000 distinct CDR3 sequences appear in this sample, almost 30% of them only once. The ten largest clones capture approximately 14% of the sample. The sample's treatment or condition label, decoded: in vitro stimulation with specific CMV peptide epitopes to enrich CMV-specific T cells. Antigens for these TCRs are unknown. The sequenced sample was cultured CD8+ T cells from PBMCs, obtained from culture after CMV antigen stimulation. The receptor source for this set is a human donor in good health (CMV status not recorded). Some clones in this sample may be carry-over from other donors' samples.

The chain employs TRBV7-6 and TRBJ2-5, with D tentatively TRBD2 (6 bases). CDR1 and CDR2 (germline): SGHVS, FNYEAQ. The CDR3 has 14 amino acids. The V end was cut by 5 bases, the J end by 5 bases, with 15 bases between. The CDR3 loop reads CASSRLGSGETQYF. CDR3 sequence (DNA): TGTGCCAGCAGCCGACTAGGGAGCGGGGAGACCCAGTACTTC.

This CDR3 is CASSLRLNSYNEQFF. CDR3 bases: TGCGCCAGCAGCTTGAGGCTGAACTCCTACAATGAGCAGTTCTTC. The chain is built from TRBV5-1 and TRBJ2-1; D is unclear. The ends were cut back, 1 base at V and 0 bases at J, with 8 bases in the middle. This CDR3 comprises 15 residues. CDR1 SGHRS and CDR2 YFSETQ come from the germline V gene.

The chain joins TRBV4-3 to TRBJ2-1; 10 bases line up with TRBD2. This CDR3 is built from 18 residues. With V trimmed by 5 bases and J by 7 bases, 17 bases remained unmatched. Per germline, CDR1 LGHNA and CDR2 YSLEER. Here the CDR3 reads CASSRDQRGGNVWNEQFF. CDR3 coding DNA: TGCGCCAGCAGCAGAGACCAGCGGGGGGGCAATGTATGGAATGAGCAGTTCTTC.

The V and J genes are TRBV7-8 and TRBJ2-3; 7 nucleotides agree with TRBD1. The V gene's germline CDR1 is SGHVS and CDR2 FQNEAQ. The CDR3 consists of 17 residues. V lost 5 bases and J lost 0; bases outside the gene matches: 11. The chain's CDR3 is CASSPWDSLLSTDTQYF. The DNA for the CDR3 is TGTGCCAGCAGCCCTTGGGACAGTTTACTGAGCACAGATACGCAGTATTTT.

The CDR3 region is CSAGVPGRSGNTIYF. CDR3 coding DNA: TGCAGTGCCGGGGTGCCGGGAAGGTCTGGAAACACCATATATTTT. The V call is TRBV20-1, the J call TRBJ1-3; no reliable D call. This CDR3 has 15 residues. V lost 6 bases and J lost 1, with 16 bases in between. Germline V lookup: CDR1 DFQATT, CDR2 SNEGSKA (reference sequence).

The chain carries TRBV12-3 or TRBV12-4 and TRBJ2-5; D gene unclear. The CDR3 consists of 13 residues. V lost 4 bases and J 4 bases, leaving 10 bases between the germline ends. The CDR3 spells CASSWVLRETQYF. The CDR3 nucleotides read TGTGCCAGCAGTTGGGTGTTGCGAGAGACCCAGTACTTC.

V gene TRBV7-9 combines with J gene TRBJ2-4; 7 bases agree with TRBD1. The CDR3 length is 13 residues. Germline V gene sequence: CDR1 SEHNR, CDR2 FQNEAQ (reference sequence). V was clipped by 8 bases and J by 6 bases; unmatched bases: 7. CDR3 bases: TGTGCCAGCGCGAGTAGGGACAGAAACATTCAGTACTTC. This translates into CASASRDRNIQYF.

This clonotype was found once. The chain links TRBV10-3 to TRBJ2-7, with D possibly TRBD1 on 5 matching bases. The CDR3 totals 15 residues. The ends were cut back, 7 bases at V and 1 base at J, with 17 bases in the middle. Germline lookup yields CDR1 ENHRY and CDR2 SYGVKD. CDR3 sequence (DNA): TGTGCCATCACCACGACAGCTGTCGGTTCCTACGAGCAGTACTTC. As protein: CAITTTAVGSYEQYF.

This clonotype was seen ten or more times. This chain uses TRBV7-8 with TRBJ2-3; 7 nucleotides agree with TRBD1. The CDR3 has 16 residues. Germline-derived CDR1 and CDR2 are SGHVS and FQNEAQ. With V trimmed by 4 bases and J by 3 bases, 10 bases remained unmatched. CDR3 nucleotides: TGTGCCAGCAGCTCCAGAGGGACACAGGGGACAGATACGCAGTATTTT. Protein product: CASSSRGTQGTDTQYF.

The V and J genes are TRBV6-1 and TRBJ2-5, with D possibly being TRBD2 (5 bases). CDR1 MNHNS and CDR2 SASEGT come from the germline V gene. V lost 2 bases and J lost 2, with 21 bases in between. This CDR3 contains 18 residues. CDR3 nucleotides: TGTGCCAGCAGTGAATTTTGGACTTCGCCGGCTTCGCAAGAGACCCAGTACTTC. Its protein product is CASSEFWTSPASQETQYF.

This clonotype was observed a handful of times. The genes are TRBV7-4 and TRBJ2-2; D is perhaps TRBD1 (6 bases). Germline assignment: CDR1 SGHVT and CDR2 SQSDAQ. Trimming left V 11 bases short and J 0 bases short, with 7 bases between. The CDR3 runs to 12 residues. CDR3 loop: CAGTPNTGELFF. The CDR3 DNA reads TGTGCCGGGACACCGAACACCGGGGAGCTGTTTTTT.

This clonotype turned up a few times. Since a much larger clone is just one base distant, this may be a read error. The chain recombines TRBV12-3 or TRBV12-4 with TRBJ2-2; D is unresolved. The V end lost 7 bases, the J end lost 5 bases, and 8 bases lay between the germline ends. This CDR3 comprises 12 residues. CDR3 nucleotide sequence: TGTGCCAGCACCTTATTGACCGGGGAGCTGTTTTTT. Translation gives CASTLLTGELFF.

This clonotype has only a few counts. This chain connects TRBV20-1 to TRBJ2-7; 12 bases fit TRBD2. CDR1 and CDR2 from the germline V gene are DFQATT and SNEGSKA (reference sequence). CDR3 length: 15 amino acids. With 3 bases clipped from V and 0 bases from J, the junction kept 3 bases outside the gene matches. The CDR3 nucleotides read TGCAGTGCTAGCGGACTAGCGGGGTACTCCTACGAGCAGTACTTC. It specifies CSASGLAGYSYEQYF.

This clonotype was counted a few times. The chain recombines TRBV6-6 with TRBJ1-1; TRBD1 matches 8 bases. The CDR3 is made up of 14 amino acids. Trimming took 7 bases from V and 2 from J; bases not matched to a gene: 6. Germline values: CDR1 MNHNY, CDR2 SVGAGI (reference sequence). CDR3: CASTRTGSNTEAFF. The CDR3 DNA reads TGTGCCAGCACCAGGACAGGGAGTAACACTGAAGCTTTCTTT.

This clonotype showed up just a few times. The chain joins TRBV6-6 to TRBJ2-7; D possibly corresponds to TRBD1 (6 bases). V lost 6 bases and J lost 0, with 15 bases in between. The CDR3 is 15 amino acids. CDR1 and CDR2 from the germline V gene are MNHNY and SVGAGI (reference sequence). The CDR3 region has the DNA TGTGCCAGCAGGCGACAGGCTGGAAGCTCCTACGAGCAGTACGTC. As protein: CASRRQAGSSYEQYV.

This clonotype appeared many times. The CDR3 loop reads CASSEGRNTEAFF. CDR3 nucleotide sequence: TGTGCCAGCAGCGAGGGCCGTAACACTGAAGCTTTCTTT. The chain combines TRBV6-1 with TRBJ1-1; D not resolved. The ends were cut back, 6 bases at V and 2 bases at J, with 10 bases in the middle. The length of the CDR3 is 13 residues. Germline-derived CDR1 and CDR2 are MNHNS and SASEGT.

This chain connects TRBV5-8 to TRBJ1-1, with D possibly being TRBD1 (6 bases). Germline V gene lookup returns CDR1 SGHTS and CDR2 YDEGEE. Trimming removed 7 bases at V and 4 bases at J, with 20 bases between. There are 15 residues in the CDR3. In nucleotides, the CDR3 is TGTGCCAGCCCTGGCGGGGGGCTTGGTCTCACTGAAGCTTTCTTT. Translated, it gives CASPGGGLGLTEAFF. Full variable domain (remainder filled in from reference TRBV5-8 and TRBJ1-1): EAGVTQSPTHLIKTRGQQATLRCSPISGHTSVYWYQQALGLGLQFLLWYDEGEERNRGNFPPRFSGRQFPNYSSELNVNALELEDSALYLCASPGGGLGLTEAFFGQGTRLTVV.

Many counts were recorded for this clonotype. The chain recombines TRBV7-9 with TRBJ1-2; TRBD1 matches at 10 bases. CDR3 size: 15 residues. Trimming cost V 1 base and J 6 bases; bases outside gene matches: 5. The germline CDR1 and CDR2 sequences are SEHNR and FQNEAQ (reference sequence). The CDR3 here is CASSLGVGTGDGYTF. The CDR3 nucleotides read TGTGCCAGCAGCTTAGGCGTTGGGACAGGGGATGGCTACACCTTC. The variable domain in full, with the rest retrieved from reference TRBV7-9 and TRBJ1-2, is DTGVSQNPRHKITKRGQNVTFRCDPISEHNRLYWYRQTLGQGPEFLTYFQNEAQLEKSRLLSDRFSAERPKGSFSTLEIQRTEQGDSAMYLCASSLGVGTGDGYTFGSGTRLTVV.

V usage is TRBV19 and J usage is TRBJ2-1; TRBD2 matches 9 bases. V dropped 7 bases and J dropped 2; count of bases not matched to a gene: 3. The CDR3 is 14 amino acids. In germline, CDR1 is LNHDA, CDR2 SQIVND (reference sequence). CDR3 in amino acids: CASNSGGTYNEQFF. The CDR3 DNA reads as TGTGCCAGTAATAGCGGGGGTACCTACAATGAGCAGTTCTTC.

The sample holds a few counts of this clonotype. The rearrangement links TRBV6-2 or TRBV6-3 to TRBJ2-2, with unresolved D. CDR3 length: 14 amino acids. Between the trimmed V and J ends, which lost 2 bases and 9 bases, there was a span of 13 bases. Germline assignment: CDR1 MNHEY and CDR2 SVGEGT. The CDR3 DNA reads TGTGCCAGCAGTTACGAGACTCCCCGCCGGGAGCTGTTTTTT. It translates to CASSYETPRRELFF.

The CDR3 sequence: CASSDSDSFSNQPQHF. DNA for the CDR3: TGTGCCAGCAGTGACTCGGACAGCTTTAGCAATCAGCCCCAGCATTTT. The chain couples TRBV6-4 to TRBJ1-5; D possibly corresponds to TRBD1 (6 bases). CDR1 and CDR2 from the germline V gene are MRHNA and SNTAGT. This CDR3 is 16 amino acids long. V dropped 0 bases and J dropped 0 bases, with 9 bases sitting between them.

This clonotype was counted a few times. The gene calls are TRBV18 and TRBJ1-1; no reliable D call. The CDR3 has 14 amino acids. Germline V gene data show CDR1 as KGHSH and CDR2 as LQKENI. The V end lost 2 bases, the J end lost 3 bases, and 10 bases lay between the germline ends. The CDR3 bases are TGTGCCAGCTCACCAGGGAGAGCATACACTGAAGCTTTCTTT. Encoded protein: CASSPGRAYTEAFF.

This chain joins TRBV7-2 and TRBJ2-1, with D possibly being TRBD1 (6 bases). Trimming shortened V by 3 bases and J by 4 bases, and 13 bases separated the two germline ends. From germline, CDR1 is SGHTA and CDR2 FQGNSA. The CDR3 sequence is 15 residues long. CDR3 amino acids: CASSLTGRSYNEQFF. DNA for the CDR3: TGTGCCAGCAGCTTGACAGGCCGAAGTTACAATGAGCAGTTCTTC. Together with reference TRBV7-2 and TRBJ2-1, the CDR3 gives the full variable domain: GAGVSQSPSNKVTEKGKDVELRCDPISGHTALYWYRQSLGQGLEFLIYFQGNSAPDKSGLPSDRFSAERTGGSVSTLTIQRTQQEDSAVYLCASSLTGRSYNEQFFGPGTRLTVL.

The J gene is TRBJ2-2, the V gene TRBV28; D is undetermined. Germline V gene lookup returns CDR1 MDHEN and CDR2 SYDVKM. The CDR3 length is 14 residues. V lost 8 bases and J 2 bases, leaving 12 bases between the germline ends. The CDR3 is CASWTVVNTGELFF. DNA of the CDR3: TGTGCCAGCTGGACCGTAGTTAACACCGGGGAGCTGTTTTTT.

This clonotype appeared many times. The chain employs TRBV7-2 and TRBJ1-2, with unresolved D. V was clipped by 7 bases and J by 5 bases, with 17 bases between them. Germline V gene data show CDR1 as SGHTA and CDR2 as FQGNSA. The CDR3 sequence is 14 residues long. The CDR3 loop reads CASTRVTAWYGYTF. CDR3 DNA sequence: TGTGCCAGCACCCGGGTCACAGCTTGGTATGGCTACACCTTC.

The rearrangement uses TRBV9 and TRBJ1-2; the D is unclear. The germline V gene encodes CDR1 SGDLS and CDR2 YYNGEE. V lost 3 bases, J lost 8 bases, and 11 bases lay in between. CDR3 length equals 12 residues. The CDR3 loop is CASSGPIVGYTF. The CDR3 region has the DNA TGTGCCAGCAGCGGGCCAATTGTAGGCTACACCTTC. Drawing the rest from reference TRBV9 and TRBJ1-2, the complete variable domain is DSGVTQTPKHLITATGQRVTLRCSPRSGDLSVYWYQQSLDQGLQFLIQYYNGEERAKGNILERFSAQQFPDLHSELNLSSLELGDSALYFCASSGPIVGYTFGSGTRLTVV.

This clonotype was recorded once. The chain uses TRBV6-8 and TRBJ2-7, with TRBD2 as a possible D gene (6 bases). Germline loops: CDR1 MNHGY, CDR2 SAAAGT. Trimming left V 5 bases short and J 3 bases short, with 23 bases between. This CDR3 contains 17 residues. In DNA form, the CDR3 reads TGTGCCAGCAGTGTCCGGGGGACCGTGGGCGGAAACTACGAGCAGTACTTC. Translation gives CASSVRGTVGGNYEQYF.

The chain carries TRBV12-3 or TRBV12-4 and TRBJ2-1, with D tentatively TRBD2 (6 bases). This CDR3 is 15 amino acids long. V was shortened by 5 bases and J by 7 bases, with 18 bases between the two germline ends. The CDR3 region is CASSRPALRGNEQFF. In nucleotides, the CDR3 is TGTGCCAGCAGTCGTCCCGCCCTCCGGGGGAATGAGCAGTTCTTC.

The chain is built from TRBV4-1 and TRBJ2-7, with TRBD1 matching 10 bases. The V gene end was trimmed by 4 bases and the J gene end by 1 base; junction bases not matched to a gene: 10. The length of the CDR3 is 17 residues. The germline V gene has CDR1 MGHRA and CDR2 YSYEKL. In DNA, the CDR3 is TGCGCCAGCAGCCCATACCCCGGGACAGGGGATTCCTACGAGCAGTACTTC. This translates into CASSPYPGTGDSYEQYF.

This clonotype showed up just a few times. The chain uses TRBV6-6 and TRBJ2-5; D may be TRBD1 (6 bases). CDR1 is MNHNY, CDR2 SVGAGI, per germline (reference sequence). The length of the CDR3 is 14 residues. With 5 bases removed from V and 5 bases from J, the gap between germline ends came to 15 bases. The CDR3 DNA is TGTGCCAGCAGTCCAAGACAGGCTCCGGAGACCCAGTACTTC. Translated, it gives CASSPRQAPETQYF.